This T cell receptor (beta chain) was profiled in a study of cytomegalovirus exposure and HLA in healthy donors. Broader study findings: Researchers reported that a few CMV-associated chains were confirmed in vitro as CMV antigen-specific.

CDR1 is LNHNV and CDR2 is YYDKDF in the germline V gene (reference sequence). CDR3 length: 15 amino acids. V gave up 0 bases and J gave up 4 bases, with 10 bases separating them. Profiled with immunoSEQ multiplex PCR; TCRdb holds only in-frame clones, not every one. The sample includes approximately 300,000 clones, 86% of them seen just once. Details on this clone: The antigen remains undetermined.

The chain couples TRBV15 to TRBJ2-1; maybe TRBD2 (5 bases). The sequence was obtained from a woman between 18 and 30 years old in good health and CMV-seronegative. Material for sequencing was PBMCs. The CDR3 protein is CATSRDREVYNEQFF. CDR3 nucleotides: TGTGCCACCAGCAGAGATCGGGAAGTTTACAATGAGCAGTTCTTC. The variable domain in full, with the rest retrieved from reference TRBV15 and TRBJ2-1, is DAMVIQNPRYQVTQFGKPVTLSCSQTLNHNVMYWYQQKSSQAPKLLFHYYDKDFNNEADTPDNFQSRRPNTSFCFLDIRSPGLGDTAMYLCATSRDREVYNEQFFGPGTRLTVL.